Each of the 16 T cell receptor beta chains below was sequenced from the same sample in a study of post-analysis software for immune sequencing data. Findings of the study overall: Several TRBV segments were more frequent in patients than controls; TRBV5-6, TRBV5-1 and TRBV20-1 belonged to this group.

These receptors' antigens are unknown. Unique molecular identifiers were present in the TCR beta cDNA libraries. TCRdb processed the PCR reads anew with MiXCR; each CDR3 protein has one entry. The table lists 350,000 to 500,000 distinct CDR3 sequences, roughly 40% of them singletons. Sequences were obtained from blood. The receptors were gathered from a girl under 10 years old with multiple sclerosis.

This rearrangement joins TRBV5-1 to TRBJ2-1; D not resolved. The CDR3 runs 15 residues. Per the germline V gene, CDR1 is SGHRS and CDR2 is YFSETQ. The V end was cut by 0 bases, the J end by 0 bases, with 7 bases between. CDR3 loop: CASSLGAFSYNEQFF. The DNA for the CDR3 is TGCGCCAGCAGCTTGGGGGCGTTCTCCTACAATGAGCAGTTCTTC.

This rearrangement joins TRBV5-1 to TRBJ2-1, with D hard to call. V was clipped by 1 base and J by 4 bases, with 9 bases between them. From germline, CDR1 is SGHRS and CDR2 YFSETQ. The CDR3 length is 14 residues. CDR3 bases: TGCGCCAGCAGCTTGACCGGGCTATACAATGAGCAGTTCTTC. Translated: CASSLTGLYNEQFF.

This chain connects TRBV20-1 to TRBJ1-4; 10 bases fit TRBD1. Germline V gene sequence: CDR1 DFQATT, CDR2 SNEGSKA (reference sequence). CDR3 length: 14 residues. V was pared by 5 bases and J by 7 bases, with 7 bases of the junction left unmatched. The DNA for the CDR3 is TGCAGTGCTGTGGGACAGGGGCATCCTGAAAAACTGTTTTTT. It is translated as CSAVGQGHPEKLFF.

This chain connects TRBV7-2 to TRBJ2-5; D perhaps matches TRBD1 (7 bases). The V and J ends lost 4 bases and 2 bases respectively, with 17 bases between them. The CDR3 is 16 residues long. Germline lookup yields CDR1 SGHTA and CDR2 FQGNSA. In DNA, the CDR3 is TGTGCCAGCAGCTCCCGCAGGAGGGGGCTTCAAGAGACCCAGTACTTC. Encoded protein: CASSSRRRGLQETQYF.

This clonotype was seen more than once but under ten times. This chain joins TRBV10-3 and TRBJ2-1, with 9 bases identical to TRBD2. Trimming took 8 bases from V and 4 from J; bases not matched to a gene: 6. Germline CDR1 reads ENHRY; CDR2 reads SYGVKD. The CDR3 consists of 14 residues. The CDR3, as DNA: TGTGCCATCGGGGGGCGGGAGGGGTACAATGAGCAGTTCTTC. It specifies CAIGGREGYNEQFF.

V gene TRBV11-2 combines with J gene TRBJ2-7, with D maybe TRBD2 (5 bases). Germline lookup yields CDR1 SGHAT and CDR2 FQNNGV. CDR3 size: 18 residues. V lost 2 bases to trimming and J lost 1 base, with 21 bases between them. CDR3 sequence (DNA): TGTGCCAGCAGCTTACTTCTTAGCGTACTAGATCTATCCTACGAGCAGTACTTC. Translation: CASSLLLSVLDLSYEQYF.

This clonotype was seen a few times. The V call is TRBV29-1, the J call TRBJ1-2; the match to TRBD1 covers 7 bases. In germline, CDR1 is SQVTM, CDR2 ANQGSEA. The CDR3 contains 15 residues. J lost 1 base, V lost 2 bases, and 7 bases had no gene match. Here the CDR3 reads CSVEKGAFDNYGYTF. CDR3 sequence (DNA): TGCAGCGTTGAAAAGGGGGCCTTTGATAACTATGGCTACACCTTC.

A few counts support this clonotype. The V and J genes are TRBV6-6 and TRBJ2-5, with D perhaps matching TRBD1 (6 bases). This CDR3 has 15 residues. CDR1 is MNHNY, CDR2 SVGAGI, per germline (reference sequence). V was clipped by 2 bases and J by 3 bases, with 13 bases between them. CDR3 coding DNA: TGTGCCAGCAGTTACATCCGGACAGTAGAAGAGACCCAGTACTTC. Translating gives CASSYIRTVEETQYF.

The V and J genes are TRBV7-2 and TRBJ2-3, with 10 bases aligning to TRBD2. The CDR3 contains 17 residues. Germline CDR1 SGHTA, CDR2 FQGNSA. V gave up 5 bases and J gave up 3 bases; unmatched junction bases: 11. In DNA, the CDR3 is TGTGCCAGCAGCACTTTAGCGGGAGGAGGGGGGACAGATACGCAGTATTTT. The encoded protein is CASSTLAGGGGTDTQYF.

Only one count was recorded for this clonotype. The chain is built from TRBV7-8 and TRBJ2-3; D is possibly TRBD1 (6 bases). There are 15 residues in the CDR3. The V gene lost 5 bases and the J gene lost 3 bases, with 15 bases spanning the gap. CDR1 is SGHVS, CDR2 FQNEAQ, per germline. This chain's CDR3 is CASSPGPRGTDTQYF. In DNA form, the CDR3 reads TGTGCCAGCAGCCCTGGGCCTAGGGGGACAGATACGCAGTATTTT.

The V call is TRBV5-1, the J call TRBJ2-3, with 8 bases identical to TRBD1. This CDR3 has 16 residues. Germline V gene sequence: CDR1 SGHRS, CDR2 YFSETQ. The junction had 6 bases not matched to a gene; V was cut back by 0 bases and J by 3 bases. The CDR3 spells CASSLAGQGRTDTQYF. As DNA, the CDR3 is TGCGCCAGCAGCTTGGCCGGACAGGGAAGAACAGATACGCAGTATTTT.

The CDR3 DNA reads as TGTGCCAGCAGCTTAGACCTTAACAATGAGCAGTACTTC. Translation gives CASSLDLNNEQYF. This chain joins TRBV7-8 and TRBJ2-5; D uncertain. Trimming removed 1 base from V and 11 bases from J, with 14 bases in between. Per germline, CDR1 SGHVS and CDR2 FQNEAQ. The CDR3 extends over 13 amino acids.

This clonotype was seen only a few times. Here the CDR3 DNA reads TGCAGTGCTAGAGCGCTAGCGAGCTCCTACAATGAGCAGTTCTTC. The encoded protein is CSARALASSYNEQFF. The chain recombines TRBV20-1 with TRBJ2-1; the D gene is possibly TRBD2 (6 bases). The CDR3 consists of 15 residues. Germline CDR1 reads DFQATT; CDR2 reads SNEGSKA (reference sequence). Deletions cut 1 base from V and 0 bases from J, with 10 bases between.

In its sample, this clonotype was seen a few times. The CDR3 sequence is CASSLVGTGRTYEQYF. The CDR3 DNA sequence: TGTGCCAGCAGCTTGGTGGGGACAGGGCGAACCTACGAGCAGTACTTC. The chain couples TRBV5-6 to TRBJ2-7; 9 nucleotides align to TRBD1. The CDR3 extends over 16 amino acids. Germline V gives CDR1 SGHDT, CDR2 YYEEEE. The V segment lost 0 bases and the J segment 2 bases; nucleotides outside the gene matches: 6. Supplemented by reference TRBV5-6 and TRBJ2-7, the full variable domain reads DAGVTQSPTHLIKTRGQQVTLRCSPKSGHDTVSWYQQALGQGPQFIFQYYEEEERQRGNFPDRFSGHQFPNYSSELNVNALLLGDSALYLCASSLVGTGRTYEQYFGPGTRLTVT.

The CDR3 DNA reads as TGCGCCAGCAGCTTATGGGAGCGGGGGGCTGATACGCAGTATTTT. Residues: CASSLWERGADTQYF. This chain uses TRBV5-1 with TRBJ2-3, with 9 bases identical to TRBD2. Germline lookup yields CDR1 SGHRS and CDR2 YFSETQ. Losses at the gene ends were 2 bases for V and 6 bases for J; bases not matched to a gene: 7. There are 15 residues in the CDR3.

This sequence joins TRBV7-7 and TRBJ1-1; D is ambiguous. The CDR3 spans 13 residues. Trimming removed 3 bases from V and 1 base from J, with 6 bases in between. Germline loops: CDR1 SSHAT, CDR2 FNYEAQ (reference sequence). CDR3 residues: CASSFRENTEAFF. The CDR3 coding sequence is TGTGCCAGCAGCTTCCGAGAGAACACTGAAGCTTTCTTT. The entire variable domain, with the rest obtained from reference TRBV7-7 and TRBJ1-1, is as follows: GAGVSQSPRYKVTKRGQDVTLRCDPISSHATLYWYQQALGQGPEFLTYFNYEAQPDKSGLPSDRFSAERPEGSISTLTIQRTEQRDSAMYRCASSFRENTEAFFGQGTRLTVV.